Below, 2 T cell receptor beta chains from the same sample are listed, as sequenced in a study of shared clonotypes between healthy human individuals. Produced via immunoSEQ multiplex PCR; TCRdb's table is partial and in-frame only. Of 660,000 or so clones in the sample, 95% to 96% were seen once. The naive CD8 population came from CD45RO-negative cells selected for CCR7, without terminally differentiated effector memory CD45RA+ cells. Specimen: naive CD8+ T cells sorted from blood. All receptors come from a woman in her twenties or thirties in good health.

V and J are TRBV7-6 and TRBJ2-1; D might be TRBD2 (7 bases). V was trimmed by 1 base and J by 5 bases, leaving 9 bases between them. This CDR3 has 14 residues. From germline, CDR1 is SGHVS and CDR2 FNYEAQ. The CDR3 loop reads CASSLEGGDNEQFF. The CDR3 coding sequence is TGTGCCAGCAGCTTAGAGGGGGGGGACAATGAGCAGTTCTTC.

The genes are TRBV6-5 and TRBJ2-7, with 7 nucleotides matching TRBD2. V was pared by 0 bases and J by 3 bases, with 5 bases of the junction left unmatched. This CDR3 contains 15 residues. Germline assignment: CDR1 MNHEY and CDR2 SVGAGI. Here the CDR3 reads CASSYSRASGYEQYF. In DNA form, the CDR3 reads TGTGCCAGCAGTTACTCGAGGGCTAGCGGCTACGAGCAGTACTTC.